This passage covers 24 T cell receptor beta chains from one sample sequenced in a study of Ad26.COV2.S vaccination and SARS-CoV-2 variants. Described treatment: over 15 received Ad26.COV2.S at low or high dose, single or two shots; about five received placebo; per-sample allocation not given. Sampling happened 63 days after the first vaccine or placebo injection. Produced via immunoSEQ multiplex PCR; TCRdb's table is partial and in-frame only. The sample comprises fewer than 500,000 clones, roughly nine tenths of which are singletons, and approximately 2.5% rests with the top ten. The source material was peripheral blood, sampled in a trial of Ad26.COV2.S vaccine versus placebo. The receptors come from a person between 18 and 60 years old who received the Ad26.COV2.S COVID-19 vaccine or a placebo.

For this clone: The junction departs from germline at one end; a sequencing error may be responsible. This chain connects TRBV7-6 to TRBJ2-7; the match to TRBD1 covers 9 bases. Germline CDR1 SGHVS, CDR2 FNYEAQ. The CDR3 is made up of 15 amino acids. CDR3 bases: TGTGCCAGCAGCATAGCCGGGACAGGGCCCTACGAGCAGTACTTC. Amino acid sequence: CASSIAGTGPYEQYF. The complete variable domain, with remaining parts taken from reference TRBV7-6 and TRBJ2-7, reads GAGVSQSPRYKVTKRGQDVALRCDPISGHVSLYWYRQALGQGPEFLTYFNYEAQQDKSGLPNDRFSAERPEGSISTLTIQRTEQRDSAMYRCASSIAGTGPYEQYFGPGTRLTVT.

The V call is TRBV5-1, the J call TRBJ2-5; no definite D call. The last part of the DNA fits TRBJ2-7 better; the J call may be wrong. The germline V gene has CDR1 SGHRS and CDR2 YFSETQ. The CDR3 extends over 12 amino acids. CDR3 residues: CASRDGSYEQYF. The CDR3 DNA follows: TGCGCCAGCCGAGACGGTTCCTACGAGCAGTACTTC.

The chain employs TRBV30 and TRBJ1-6; tentative D call: TRBD1 (5 bases). The CDR3 is 12 amino acids. Trimming stripped 1 base from V and 11 bases from J, with 9 bases between. Germline CDR1 is GTSNPN and CDR2 is SVGIG (reference sequence). CDR3 coding DNA: TGTGCCTGGAGTGACGAGGGGACACCCCTCCACTTT. Its protein is CAWSDEGTPLHF.

The chain has TRBV5-6 and TRBJ1-2, with 7 bases fitting TRBD1. Trimming removed 4 bases from V and 5 bases from J; junction bases left unmatched: 8. The CDR3 has 14 amino acids. Germline V lookup: CDR1 SGHDT, CDR2 YYEEEE. The CDR3 DNA is TGTGCCAGCAGCCTCGAACAGGGGCGGTATGGCTACACCTTC. Its translation: CASSLEQGRYGYTF.

The CDR3 coding sequence is TGTGCCAGTAGATTTGGGGCTAGCGGGATAAGAGAGCAGTTCTTC. Translation gives CASRFGASGIREQFF. This chain joins TRBV19 and TRBJ2-1; TRBD2 agrees at 9 bases. The CDR3 covers 15 residues. Trimming took 6 bases from V and 10 from J; bases not matched to a gene: 13. CDR1 is LNHDA, CDR2 SQIVND, per germline (reference sequence). The entire variable domain, with the rest obtained from reference TRBV19 and TRBJ2-1, is as follows: DGGITQSPKYLFRKEGQNVTLSCEQNLNHDAMYWYRQDPGQGLRLIYYSQIVNDFQKGDIAEGYSVSREKKESFPLTVTSAQKNPTAFYLCASRFGASGIREQFFGPGTRLTVL.

This chain uses TRBV3-1 (or the pseudogene TRBV3-2) with TRBJ2-1; D gene uncertain. Germline V gene sequence: CDR1 LGHDT, CDR2 YNNKEL (reference sequence). The CDR3 covers 12 residues. Trimming stripped 1 base from V and 13 bases from J, with 11 bases between. The CDR3 loop is CASSQVPGLQFF. In DNA, the CDR3 is TGTGCCAGCAGCCAAGTACCAGGTCTTCAGTTCTTC.

The count of this clone is one. The V gene is TRBV7-2, the J gene TRBJ2-5; unclear D gene. CDR3 length equals 14 residues. Trimming took off 4 bases at V and 1 base at J, with 10 bases between the two ends. Germline loops: CDR1 SGHTA, CDR2 FQGNSA. The chain's CDR3 is CASSSSFAQETQYF. DNA of the CDR3: TGTGCCAGCAGCTCTTCATTCGCCCAAGAGACCCAGTACTTC.

The rearrangement links TRBV9 to TRBJ1-1, with D possibly matching TRBD1 (5 bases). In germline, CDR1 is SGDLS, CDR2 YYNGEE. This CDR3 comprises 14 residues. Trimming stripped 2 bases from V and 2 bases from J, with 10 bases between. CDR3 sequence: CASSVQGTNTEAFF. The DNA of the CDR3 is TGTGCCAGCAGCGTTCAAGGGACCAACACTGAAGCTTTCTTT.

The rearrangement uses TRBV6-5 and TRBJ2-4; 7 positions match TRBD1. The junction had 12 bases not matched to a gene; V was cut back by 6 bases and J by 10 bases. CDR3 size: 14 residues. Germline V gives CDR1 MNHEY, CDR2 SVGAGI. DNA for the CDR3: TGTGCCAGCAGAGAGGACAGGCTCGATCGTATTCAGTACTTC. Its protein is CASREDRLDRIQYF.

The chain employs TRBV11-3 and TRBJ1-1; D may be TRBD1 (5 bases). This CDR3 is 15 amino acids long. With 2 bases removed from V and 6 bases from J, the gap between germline ends came to 16 bases. The germline CDR1 and CDR2 sequences are SGHNT and YENEEA. Here the CDR3 DNA reads TGTGCCAGCAGCTTAATATCCACGGGGCGGCCTGAAGCTTTCTTT. Translation: CASSLISTGRPEAFF.

The CDR3 sequence is CASSPAAGGTDTQYF. CDR3 sequence (DNA): TGTGCCAGCAGCCCCGCGGCAGGGGGCACAGATACGCAGTATTTT. V and J are TRBV7-2 and TRBJ2-3; D is possibly TRBD1 (6 bases). The V and J ends lost 5 bases and 1 base respectively, with 13 bases between them. Germline CDR1 SGHTA, CDR2 FQGNSA. The CDR3 contains 15 residues.

V and J are TRBV3-1 (or the pseudogene TRBV3-2) and TRBJ2-5, with 7 nucleotides matching TRBD1. The CDR3 contains 17 residues. Germline-derived CDR1 and CDR2 are LGHDT and YNNKEL (reference sequence). Unmatched junction bases numbered 10, after V lost 3 bases and J lost 0 bases. This CDR3 is CASSHGPGQSYQETQYF. CDR3 bases: TGTGCCAGCAGCCACGGACCGGGACAGTCGTACCAAGAGACCCAGTACTTC.

V usage is TRBV5-6 and J usage is TRBJ1-2, with 7 nucleotides matching TRBD1. V lost 0 bases, J lost 5 bases, and 1 base stayed unmatched. This CDR3 is 13 amino acids long. The V gene's germline CDR1 is SGHDT and CDR2 YYEEEE. The CDR3, as DNA: TGTGCCAGCAGCTTGGCAGGGGGATATGGCTACACCTTC. Translation: CASSLAGGYGYTF.

This clone was seen a few times. The rearrangement uses TRBV28 and TRBJ2-7; D remains ambiguous. Germline V gene sequence: CDR1 MDHEN, CDR2 SYDVKM. The CDR3 is 14 residues long. Trimming took off 5 bases at V and 2 bases at J, with 13 bases between the two ends. The DNA for the CDR3 is TGTGCCAGCAGTCTCTGGGTAGGTCCCTACGAGCAGTACTTC. This translates into CASSLWVGPYEQYF.

This chain uses TRBV19 with TRBJ1-3, with no clear D. The CDR3 has 18 amino acids. The V gene lost 3 bases and the J gene lost 0 bases, with 18 bases spanning the gap. CDR1 and CDR2 from the germline V gene are LNHDA and SQIVND (reference sequence). The CDR3 here is CASSIGRNQAFSGNTIYF. The CDR3 nucleotides are TGTGCCAGTAGTATCGGAAGGAACCAGGCTTTCTCTGGAAACACCATATATTTT.

The chain uses TRBV3-1 (or the pseudogene TRBV3-2) and TRBJ2-1, with unresolved D. The germline gives CDR1 LGHDT, CDR2 YNNKEL (reference sequence). This CDR3 has 14 residues. Trimming took 4 bases from V and 3 from J, leaving 10 bases between them. The CDR3 here is CASSPNGRYNEQFF. The DNA of the CDR3 is TGTGCCAGCAGCCCGAACGGGCGCTACAATGAGCAGTTCTTC.

The chain recombines TRBV29-1 with TRBJ2-3, with D perhaps given as TRBD1 or TRBD2 (7 bases each). Germline CDR1 reads SQVTM; CDR2 reads ANQGSEA. This CDR3 spans 15 amino acids. V was cut by 4 bases and J by 2 bases, with 16 bases left in between. The CDR3 DNA reads as TGCAGCGTTGCGGGGGGAGGACAGGACACAGATACGCAGTATTTT. This gives the protein CSVAGGGQDTDTQYF.

V gene TRBV9 combines with J gene TRBJ1-3, with D unresolved. The CDR3 has 12 residues. Germline assignment: CDR1 SGDLS and CDR2 YYNGEE. The V gene lost 0 bases and the J gene lost 7 bases, with 5 bases spanning the gap. For the CDR3, the DNA is TGTGCCAGCAGCGTAGATTGGAACACCATATATTTT. It encodes CASSVDWNTIYF.

The CDR3 nucleotides read TGTGCCAGCAGTGATCCGGGAAGCTATGGCTACACCTTC. Protein: CASSDPGSYGYTF. The chain combines TRBV6-1 with TRBJ1-2; D is unclear. Per the germline V gene, CDR1 is MNHNS and CDR2 is SASEGT. With 3 bases removed from V and 4 bases from J, the gap between germline ends came to 9 bases. CDR3 length equals 13 residues.

The V call is TRBV5-8, the J call TRBJ2-5; 7 bases fit TRBD1. After removal of 3 bases from V and 0 bases from J, the junction contained 5 bases not matched to a gene. The CDR3 spans 15 residues. Per germline, CDR1 SGHTS and CDR2 YDEGEE. CDR3 residues: CASSYGTVNQETQYF. The CDR3 DNA follows: TGTGCCAGCAGCTACGGGACAGTCAACCAAGAGACCCAGTACTTC.

This clone was seen a single time. The CDR3 sequence: CASSVSGRKTDTQYF. In nucleotides, the CDR3 is TGTGCCAGCAGCGTGAGCGGGAGGAAAACAGATACGCAGTATTTT. The rearrangement uses TRBV9 and TRBJ2-3; 9 positions agree with TRBD2. V trimming: 2 bases; J trimming: 3 bases; junction bases outside the gene matches: 4. CDR3 length equals 15 residues. Germline loops: CDR1 SGDLS, CDR2 YYNGEE. Filled out from reference TRBV9 and TRBJ2-3, the complete variable domain reads DSGVTQTPKHLITATGQRVTLRCSPRSGDLSVYWYQQSLDQGLQFLIQYYNGEERAKGNILERFSAQQFPDLHSELNLSSLELGDSALYFCASSVSGRKTDTQYFGPGTRLTVL.

J is TRBJ1-5 and V is TRBV12-3 or TRBV12-4, with no clear D. The germline V and J ends were trimmed by 6 bases and 8 bases, with 14 bases remaining between them. This CDR3 is 13 amino acids long. DNA of the CDR3: TGTGCCAGCAGCAACCCATATAGCGAGCCCCAGCATTTT. Amino acid sequence: CASSNPYSEPQHF.

This clone was detected a few times. The chain couples TRBV15 to TRBJ2-2; D is perhaps TRBD1 (5 bases). The CDR3 totals 15 residues. From germline, CDR1 is LNHNV and CDR2 YYDKDF (reference sequence). V shed 0 bases and J shed 6 bases, with 11 bases lying between them. CDR3 region: CATSRDREGAGELFF. CDR3 nucleotides: TGTGCCACCAGCAGAGATCGTGAAGGGGCCGGGGAGCTGTTTTTT.

The chain couples TRBV19 to TRBJ2-5, with D possibly matching TRBD1 (6 bases). Germline-derived CDR1 and CDR2 are LNHDA and SQIVND (reference sequence). The CDR3 has 13 amino acids. V was cut by 11 bases and J by 5 bases, with 18 bases left in between. The CDR3 DNA follows: TGTGCCTCCTCCGGGACAACACCTGAGACCCAGTACTTC. Protein: CASSGTTPETQYF. The full variable domain, rest sourced from reference TRBV19 and TRBJ2-5, is DGGITQSPKYLFRKEGQNVTLSCEQNLNHDAMYWYRQDPGQGLRLIYYSQIVNDFQKGDIAEGYSVSREKKESFPLTVTSAQKNPTAFYLCASSGTTPETQYFGPGTRLLVL.